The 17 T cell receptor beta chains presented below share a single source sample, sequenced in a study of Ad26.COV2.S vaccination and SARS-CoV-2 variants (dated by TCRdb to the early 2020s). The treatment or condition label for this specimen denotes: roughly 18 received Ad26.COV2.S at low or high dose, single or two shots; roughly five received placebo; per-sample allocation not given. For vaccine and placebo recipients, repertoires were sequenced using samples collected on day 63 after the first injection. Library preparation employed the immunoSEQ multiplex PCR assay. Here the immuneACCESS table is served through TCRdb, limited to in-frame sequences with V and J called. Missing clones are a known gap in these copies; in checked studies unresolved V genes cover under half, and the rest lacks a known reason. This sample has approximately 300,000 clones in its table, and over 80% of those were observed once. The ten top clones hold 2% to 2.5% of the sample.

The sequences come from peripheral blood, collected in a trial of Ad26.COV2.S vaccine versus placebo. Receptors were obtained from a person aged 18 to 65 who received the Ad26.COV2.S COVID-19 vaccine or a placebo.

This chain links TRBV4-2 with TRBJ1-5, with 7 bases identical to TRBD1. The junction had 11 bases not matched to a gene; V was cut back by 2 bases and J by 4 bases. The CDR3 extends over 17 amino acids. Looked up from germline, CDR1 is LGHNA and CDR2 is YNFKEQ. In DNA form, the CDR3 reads TGTGCCAGCAGCCAATCCGGGACAGAGCGAAGTAATCAGCCCCAGCATTTT. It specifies CASSQSGTERSNQPQHF.

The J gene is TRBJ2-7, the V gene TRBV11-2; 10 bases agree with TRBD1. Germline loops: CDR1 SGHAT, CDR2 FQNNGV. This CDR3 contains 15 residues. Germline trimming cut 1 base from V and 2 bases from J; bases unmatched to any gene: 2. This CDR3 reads CASSLVGTGAYEQYF. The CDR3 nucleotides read TGTGCCAGCAGCTTAGTCGGGACAGGGGCCTACGAGCAGTACTTC.

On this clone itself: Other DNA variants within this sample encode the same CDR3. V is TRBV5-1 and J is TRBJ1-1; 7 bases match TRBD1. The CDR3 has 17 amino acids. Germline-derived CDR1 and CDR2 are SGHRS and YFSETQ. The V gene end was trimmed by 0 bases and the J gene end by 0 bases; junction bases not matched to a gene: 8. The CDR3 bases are TGCGCCAGCAGCTTGGGACAGGGAAGACTGATGAACACTGAAGCTTTCTTT. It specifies CASSLGQGRLMNTEAFF.

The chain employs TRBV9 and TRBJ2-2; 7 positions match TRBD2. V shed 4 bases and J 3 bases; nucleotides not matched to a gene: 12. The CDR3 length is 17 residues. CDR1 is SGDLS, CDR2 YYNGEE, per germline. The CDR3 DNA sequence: TGTGCCAGCAGCCCCTCTAGAGGGAGGGGCTACACCGGGGAGCTGTTTTTT. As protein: CASSPSRGRGYTGELFF.

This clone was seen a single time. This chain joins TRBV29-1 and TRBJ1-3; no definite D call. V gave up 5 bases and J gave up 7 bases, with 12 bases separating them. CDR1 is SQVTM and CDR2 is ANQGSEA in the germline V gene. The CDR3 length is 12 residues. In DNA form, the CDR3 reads TGCAGCGTTTACCCTGTGCGGAACACCATATATTTT. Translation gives CSVYPVRNTIYF.

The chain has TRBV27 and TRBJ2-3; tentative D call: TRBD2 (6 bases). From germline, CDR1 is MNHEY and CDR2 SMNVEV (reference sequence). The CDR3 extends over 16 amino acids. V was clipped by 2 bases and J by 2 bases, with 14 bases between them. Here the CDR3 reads CASSLGVGGVTDTQYF. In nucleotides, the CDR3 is TGTGCCAGCAGTTTAGGGGTTGGCGGGGTCACAGATACGCAGTATTTT.

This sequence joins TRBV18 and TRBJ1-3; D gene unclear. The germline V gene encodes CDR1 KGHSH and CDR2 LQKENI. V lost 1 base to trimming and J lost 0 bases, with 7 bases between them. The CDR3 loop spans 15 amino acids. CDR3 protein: CASSPQGLSGNTIYF. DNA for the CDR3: TGTGCCAGCTCACCACAGGGTCTCTCTGGAAACACCATATATTTT.

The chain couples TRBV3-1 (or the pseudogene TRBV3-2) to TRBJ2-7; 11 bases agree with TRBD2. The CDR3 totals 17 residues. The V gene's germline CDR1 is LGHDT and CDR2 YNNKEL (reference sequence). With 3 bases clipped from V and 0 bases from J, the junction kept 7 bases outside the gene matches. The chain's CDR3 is CASSHEPGLAASYEQYF. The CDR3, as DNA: TGTGCCAGCAGCCACGAACCGGGACTAGCGGCCTCCTACGAGCAGTACTTC.

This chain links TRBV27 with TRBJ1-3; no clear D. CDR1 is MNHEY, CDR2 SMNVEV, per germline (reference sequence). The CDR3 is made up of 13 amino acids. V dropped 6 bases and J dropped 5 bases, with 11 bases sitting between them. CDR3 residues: CASSPRGRNTIYF. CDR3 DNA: TGTGCCAGCAGCCCCAGAGGTCGAAACACCATATATTTT.

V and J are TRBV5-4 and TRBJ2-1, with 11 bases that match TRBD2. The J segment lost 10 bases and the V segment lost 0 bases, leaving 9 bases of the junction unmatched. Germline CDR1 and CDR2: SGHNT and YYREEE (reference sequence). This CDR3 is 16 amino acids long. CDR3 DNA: TGTGCCAGCAGCTTGGATACCGGGACTAGCGGTGGGGAGCAGTTCTTC. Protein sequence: CASSLDTGTSGGEQFF. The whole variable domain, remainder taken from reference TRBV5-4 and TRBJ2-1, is ETGVTQSPTHLIKTRGQQVTLRCSSQSGHNTVSWYQQALGQGPQFIFQYYREEENGRGNFPPRFSGLQFPNYSSELNVNALELDDSALYLCASSLDTGTSGGEQFFGPGTRLTVL.

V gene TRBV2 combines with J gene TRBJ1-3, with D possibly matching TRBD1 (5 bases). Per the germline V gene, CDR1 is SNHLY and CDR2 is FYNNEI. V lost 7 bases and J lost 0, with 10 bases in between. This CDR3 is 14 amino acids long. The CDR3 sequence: CASNPGGSGNTIYF. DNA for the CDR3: TGTGCCAGCAACCCCGGGGGCTCTGGAAACACCATATATTTT.

The CDR3 region is CASSLVLGRGTYEQYF. The CDR3 DNA sequence: TGTGCCAGCAGCTTAGTGTTAGGCCGGGGGACCTACGAGCAGTACTTC. This sequence joins TRBV7-2 and TRBJ2-7; perhaps TRBD2 as D (6 bases). Trimming cost V 1 base and J 2 bases, with 15 bases left between them. This CDR3 region has 16 residues. Germline lookup yields CDR1 SGHTA and CDR2 FQGNSA.

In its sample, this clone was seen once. CDR3 DNA sequence: TGTGCCAGCAGTGGGGGACAGGGGGCGCCGAGCAATCAGCCCCAGCATTTT. It encodes CASSGGQGAPSNQPQHF. The chain links TRBV6-1 to TRBJ1-5; TRBD1 matches 12 bases. CDR1 and CDR2 from the germline V gene are MNHNS and SASEGT. CDR3 length: 17 residues. V lost 4 bases and J lost 1; bases outside the gene matches: 5.

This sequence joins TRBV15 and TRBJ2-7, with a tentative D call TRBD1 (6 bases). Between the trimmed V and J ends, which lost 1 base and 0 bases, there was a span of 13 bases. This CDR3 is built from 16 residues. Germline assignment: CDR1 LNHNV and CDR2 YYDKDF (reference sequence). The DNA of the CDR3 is TGTGCCACCAGCAGAGGACAGGTGCTTAGCTCCTACGAGCAGTACTTC. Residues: CATSRGQVLSSYEQYF.

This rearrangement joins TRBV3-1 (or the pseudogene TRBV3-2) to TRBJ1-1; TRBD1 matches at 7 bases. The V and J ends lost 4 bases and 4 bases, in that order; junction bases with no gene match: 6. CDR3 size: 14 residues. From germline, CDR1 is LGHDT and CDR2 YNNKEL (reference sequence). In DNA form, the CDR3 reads TGTGCCAGCAGCCGCGGAGGGGGCATCACTGAAGCTTTCTTT. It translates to CASSRGGGITEAFF.

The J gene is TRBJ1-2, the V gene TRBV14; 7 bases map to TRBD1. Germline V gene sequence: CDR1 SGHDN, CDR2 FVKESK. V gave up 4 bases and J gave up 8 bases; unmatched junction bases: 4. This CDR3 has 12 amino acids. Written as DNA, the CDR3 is TGTGCCAGCAGCCGACAGGGAGGAGGCTACACCTTC. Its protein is CASSRQGGGYTF.

The CDR3: CSVTLATVPKNIQYF. CDR3 bases: TGCAGCGTTACTCTGGCTACGGTTCCCAAAAACATTCAGTACTTC. The chain couples TRBV29-1 to TRBJ2-4; D is ambiguous. With 5 bases removed from V and 2 bases from J, the gap between germline ends came to 16 bases. The CDR3 has 15 residues. The germline V gene encodes CDR1 SQVTM and CDR2 ANQGSEA.